The 8 T cell receptor beta chains below were found in one sample sequenced in a study of T cells expressing NK-cell markers. TCRdb reprocessed the 5' RACE reads and reports one entry per CDR3 protein, with no DNA. This sample contains about 390,000 distinct CDR3 sequences. Sequencing was performed on blood T cells: a sorted CD56 or NKG2C T cell subset, CD4+ or CD8+ T cells, or bulk PBMC T cells (not recorded which). The receptors shown here come from a woman aged 50 to 60 in good health.

The chain employs TRBV4-1 and TRBJ1-2; the TCRdb call, TRBD1, lacks DNA for checking. The CDR3 is 16 amino acids. From germline, CDR1 is MGHRA and CDR2 YSYEKL. The CDR3 sequence is CASSQVSGQLIYGYTF.

V and J are TRBV11-2 and TRBJ2-2; without DNA, the TCRdb call of TRBD1 cannot be checked. Germline V CDR1 and CDR2: SGHAT, FQNNGV. The CDR3 is made up of 15 amino acids. The CDR3 is CASSPRTANTGELFF.

V is TRBV20-1 and J is TRBJ1-5; with no DNA, the TCRdb D assignment of TRBD1 cannot be verified. This CDR3 is built from 14 residues. Germline CDR1 reads DFQATT; CDR2 reads SNEGSKA (reference sequence). The CDR3 reads CSASLEQGRQPQHF.

The V and J genes are TRBV28 and TRBJ2-2. The CDR3 sequence is 12 residues long. Per the germline V gene, CDR1 is MDHEN and CDR2 is SYDVKM. The CDR3 sequence: CASGRYFGELFF. The full variable domain, rest sourced from reference TRBV28 and TRBJ2-2, is DVKVTQSSRYLVKRTGEKVFLECVQDMDHENMFWYRQDPGLGLRLIYFSYDVKMKEKGDIPEGYSVSREKKERFSLILESASTNQTSMYLCASGRYFGELFFGEGSRLTVL.

The chain's CDR3 is CASSRGLAGVDEQYF. The V and J genes are TRBV7-7 and TRBJ2-7; lacking DNA, the TRBD2 call made by TCRdb goes unchecked. CDR1 is SSHAT, CDR2 FNYEAQ, per germline (reference sequence). This CDR3 region has 15 residues.

This chain links TRBV5-1 with TRBJ2-2. Germline V gives CDR1 SGHRS, CDR2 YFSETQ. The CDR3 sequence is 16 residues long. This chain's CDR3 is CASYLNPPGITGELFF. The complete variable domain, with remaining parts taken from reference TRBV5-1 and TRBJ2-2, reads KAGVTQTPRYLIKTRGQQVTLSCSPISGHRSVSWYQQTPGQGLQFLFEYFSETQRNKGNFPGRFSGRQFSNSRSEMNVSTLELGDSALYLCASYLNPPGITGELFFGEGSRLTVL.

V usage is TRBV3-1 and J usage is TRBJ2-1; TCRdb proposes TRBD2, but this gene call is untestable without DNA. This CDR3 region has 16 residues. The V gene's germline CDR1 is LGHDT and CDR2 YNNKEL (reference sequence). The CDR3 sequence is CASSSTGLAGVAEQFF.

CDR3 sequence: CSASSTGVSAGELFF. The V and J genes are TRBV20-1 and TRBJ2-2; TCRdb lists TRBD1, though no DNA is available to test this call. CDR1 DFQATT and CDR2 SNEGSKA come from the germline V gene (reference sequence). The CDR3 has 15 residues.